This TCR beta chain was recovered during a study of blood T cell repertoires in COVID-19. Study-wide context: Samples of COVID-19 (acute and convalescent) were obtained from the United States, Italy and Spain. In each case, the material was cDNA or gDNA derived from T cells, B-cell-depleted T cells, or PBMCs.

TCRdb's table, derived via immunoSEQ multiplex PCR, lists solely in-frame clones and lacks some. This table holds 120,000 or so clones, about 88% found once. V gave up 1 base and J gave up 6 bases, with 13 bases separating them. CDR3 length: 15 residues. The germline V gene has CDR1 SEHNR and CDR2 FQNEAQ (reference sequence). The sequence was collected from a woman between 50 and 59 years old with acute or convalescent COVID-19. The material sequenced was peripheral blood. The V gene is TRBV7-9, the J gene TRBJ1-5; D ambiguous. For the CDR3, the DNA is TGTGCCAGCAGCTTAGGGGCAGGTGGGCTTCAGCCCCAGCATTTT. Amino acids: CASSLGAGGLQPQHF.